Each of the 2 T cell receptor beta chains below was sequenced from the same sample in a study of cytomegalovirus exposure and HLA in healthy donors. The study ran its PCR with 60 Vbeta and 13 Jbeta primers. The method was immunoSEQ multiplex PCR; TCRdb's version includes in-frame clones alone and lacks a portion of them. The sample holds over 150,000 clones; 84% are singletons and the top ten take around 0.37%. The sequencing sample was made of PBMCs. The receptor source for this set is a boy aged 2-15 years in good health and CMV-seronegative.

The chain uses TRBV15 and TRBJ2-1, with 7 bases aligning to TRBD2. The CDR3 is made up of 13 amino acids. Germline V gives CDR1 LNHNV, CDR2 YYDKDF (reference sequence). V was clipped by 8 bases and J by 7 bases; unmatched bases: 8. In DNA, the CDR3 is TGTGCCACCGAGGCGGGAGATGGGAATGAGCAGTTCTTC. Translation gives CATEAGDGNEQFF.

V is TRBV28 and J is TRBJ2-7, with 7 bases fitting TRBD1. Germline-derived CDR1 and CDR2 are MDHEN and SYDVKM. CDR3 length: 14 amino acids. V dropped 9 bases and J dropped 4; count of bases not matched to a gene: 12. CDR3 in amino acids: CASEVPGTAYEQYF. Written as DNA, the CDR3 is TGTGCCAGTGAAGTCCCCGGGACAGCGTACGAGCAGTACTTC.